This T cell receptor beta chain was sequenced during a study of T cells in Graves' hyperthyroidism and ophthalmopathy. Study-wide context: Any treatment followed the collection of peripheral blood at initial diagnosis. Study-level results: Peripheral blood also featured most of the thyroid clonotypes expanded above 0.001.

This CDR3 contains 19 residues. CDR1 and CDR2 (germline): KGHDR, SFDVKD. The J segment lost 7 bases and the V segment lost 4 bases, leaving 21 bases of the junction unmatched. RNA transcripts provided the source from which TCR beta CDR3 regions were amplified. First-round RT-PCR of the TCR CDR3 relied on the HTBI primer set. MiXCR, applied by TCRdb to the multiplex PCR reads, yields one record per CDR3 protein. Here the sample spans 490,000 or so distinct CDR3 sequences, around 16% being singletons. The PBMCs were sourced from fresh peripheral blood (about 9.7 ml). This clonotype was seen more than once but under ten times. Its target is not known.

This chain connects TRBV24-1 to TRBJ2-1; 7 nucleotides agree with TRBD1. This clonotype originated in a woman in her 30s with Graves' ophthalmopathy. The material sequenced was blood. The CDR3 DNA is TGTGCCACCAGTGACCAAATTCTAAAGACAGGGTCCGGTTGGAATGAGCAGTTCTTC. It codes for CATSDQILKTGSGWNEQFF.